The 18 T cell receptor beta chains listed next were all sequenced from one sample in a study of cytomegalovirus exposure and HLA in healthy donors. Primers: 60 Vbeta forward and 13 Jbeta reverse. Method: immunoSEQ multiplex PCR; TCRdb's copy keeps in-frame clones and lacks some. The repertoire holds under 95,000 clones, with around three quarters as singletons. Sequencing was carried out using PBMCs. The source is a male donor in good health and CMV-seronegative.

CDR3: CAGGGKQETQYF. In nucleotides, the CDR3 is TGTGCAGGGGGGGGGAAACAAGAGACCCAGTACTTC. The chain links TRBV5-4 to TRBJ2-5; TRBD2 is a possible D gene (7 bases). Germline CDR1 SGHNT, CDR2 YYREEE (reference sequence). The CDR3 has 12 amino acids.

V gene TRBV6-1 combines with J gene TRBJ2-2; no reliable D call. The germline V gene encodes CDR1 MNHNS and CDR2 SASEGT. Trimming removed 1 base at V and 1 base at J, with 7 bases between. The CDR3 runs 15 residues. The CDR3 loop is CASSEDPGNTGELFF. CDR3 sequence (DNA): TGTGCCAGCAGTGAAGATCCAGGGAACACCGGGGAGCTGTTTTTT.

The chain links TRBV2 to TRBJ1-1; D remains unclear. The CDR3 contains 13 residues. Germline V lookup: CDR1 SNHLY, CDR2 FYNNEI. The germline V and J ends were trimmed by 3 bases and 1 base, with 6 bases remaining between them. CDR3 in amino acids: CASSEYGNTEAFF. For the CDR3, the DNA is TGTGCCAGCAGTGAGTACGGGAACACTGAAGCTTTCTTT.

CDR3 amino acids: CASSQDRLAADTQYF. CDR3 bases: TGCGCCAGCAGCCAAGATAGGTTGGCGGCAGATACGCAGTATTTT. V gene TRBV4-1 combines with J gene TRBJ2-3; D remains unclear. Germline lookup yields CDR1 MGHRA and CDR2 YSYEKL. V was pared by 0 bases and J by 4 bases, with 11 bases between. This CDR3 comprises 15 residues.

The chain links TRBV5-4 to TRBJ2-3; tentative D call: TRBD2 (5 bases). Germline-derived CDR1 and CDR2 are SGHNT and YYREEE (reference sequence). With 0 bases removed from V and 3 bases from J, the gap between germline ends came to 8 bases. The CDR3 is made up of 14 amino acids. CDR3 bases: TGTGCCAGCAGCTTGGGGTTAGCGACAGATACGCAGTATTTT. As protein: CASSLGLATDTQYF.

The chain uses TRBV4-3 and TRBJ1-4; D possibly corresponds to TRBD1 (6 bases). CDR1 LGHNA and CDR2 YSLEER come from the germline V gene. The CDR3 totals 16 residues. V was pared by 3 bases and J by 1 base, with 12 bases between. The CDR3 loop reads CASSQNRVGTNEKLFF. CDR3 coding DNA: TGCGCCAGCAGCCAGAACAGGGTTGGAACTAATGAAAAACTGTTTTTT.

The chain is built from TRBV5-4 and TRBJ2-2, with 8 bases aligning to TRBD1. In germline, CDR1 is SGHNT, CDR2 YYREEE (reference sequence). V lost 9 bases, J lost 1 base, and 5 bases stayed unmatched. The CDR3 has 14 residues. CDR3: CATPTGVNTGELFF. The CDR3, as DNA: TGTGCCACCCCGACAGGGGTGAACACCGGGGAGCTGTTTTTT.

The chain combines TRBV7-2 with TRBJ1-2; TRBD1 agrees at 8 bases. Trimming took 4 bases from V and 4 from J; bases not matched to a gene: 5. The CDR3 runs 14 residues. The germline V gene has CDR1 SGHTA and CDR2 FQGNSA. CDR3 in amino acids: CASSWQGALYGYTF. DNA of the CDR3: TGTGCCAGCAGCTGGCAGGGGGCTCTCTATGGCTACACCTTC.

The genes are TRBV11-2 and TRBJ1-3, with 7 bases that match TRBD1. The CDR3 is made up of 14 amino acids. J gave up 4 bases and V 7 bases, and 7 bases lay outside the gene matches. The germline gives CDR1 SGHAT, CDR2 FQNNGV. The CDR3 nucleotides are TGTGCCAGCATTTCGTCGGGACAGGGAAACACCATATATTTT. Translated, it gives CASISSGQGNTIYF.

The V call is TRBV2, the J call TRBJ1-1, with unresolved D. The CDR3 has 14 amino acids. Trimming pared 2 bases from V and 4 bases from J, leaving 11 bases between. Germline assignment: CDR1 SNHLY and CDR2 FYNNEI. CDR3 sequence reads: CASSEQALTTEAFF. As DNA, the CDR3 is TGTGCCAGCAGTGAACAGGCGCTGACCACTGAAGCTTTCTTT.

This chain connects TRBV5-1 to TRBJ2-1; the match to TRBD2 covers 8 bases. This CDR3 has 13 residues. The ends lost 3 bases at V and 10 bases at J; junction bases unmatched: 6. CDR1 and CDR2 (germline): SGHRS, YFSETQ. The CDR3 DNA follows: TGCGCCAGCAGCTCGGGACTAGTCGAGGAGCAGTTCTTC. It is translated as CASSSGLVEEQFF.

This chain connects TRBV7-9 to TRBJ1-6; 7 bases map to TRBD1. Germline CDR1 reads SEHNR; CDR2 reads FQNEAQ (reference sequence). The trim removed 7 bases at V and 8 bases at J, leaving 8 bases unmatched. The CDR3 extends over 14 amino acids. CDR3 nucleotides: TGTGCCAGCAACATACAGGGGTTGGATTCACCCCTCCACTTT. Its translation is CASNIQGLDSPLHF. Complete variable domain (other parts from reference TRBV7-9 and TRBJ1-6): DTGVSQNPRHKITKRGQNVTFRCDPISEHNRLYWYRQTLGQGPEFLTYFQNEAQLEKSRLLSDRFSAERPKGSFSTLEIQRTEQGDSAMYLCASNIQGLDSPLHFGNGTRLTVT.

The chain carries TRBV5-1 and TRBJ2-1, with TRBD2 matching 10 bases. The CDR3 sequence is 14 residues long. V lost 3 bases and J lost 5; bases outside the gene matches: 2. Germline values: CDR1 SGHRS, CDR2 YFSETQ. The CDR3 DNA reads as TGCGCCAGCAGCTCTACTAGCGGGAACAATGAGCAGTTCTTC. This codes for CASSSTSGNNEQFF.

This clone was seen a few times. V usage is TRBV5-1 and J usage is TRBJ2-4; TRBD2 matches 8 bases. V was pared by 3 bases and J by 5 bases, with 13 bases of the junction left unmatched. There are 17 residues in the CDR3. Per germline, CDR1 SGHRS and CDR2 YFSETQ. CDR3 in amino acids: CASSSAGVGRWENIQYF. The CDR3 DNA reads as TGCGCCAGCAGCTCAGCGGGAGTGGGCCGGTGGGAAAACATTCAGTACTTC.

The J gene is TRBJ1-1, the V gene TRBV6-1; 10 bases match TRBD1. The V and J ends lost 3 bases and 0 bases, in that order; junction bases with no gene match: 4. The CDR3 is 16 residues long. Looked up from germline, CDR1 is MNHNS and CDR2 is SASEGT. The CDR3 loop is CASSDKGQGMNTEAFF. CDR3 sequence (DNA): TGTGCCAGCAGTGACAAGGGACAGGGGATGAACACTGAAGCTTTCTTT.

V and J are TRBV5-1 and TRBJ2-2; TRBD1 matches 9 bases. This CDR3 is built from 15 residues. The trim removed 3 bases at V and 3 bases at J, leaving 3 bases unmatched. Germline-derived CDR1 and CDR2 are SGHRS and YFSETQ. CDR3 amino acids: CASSSRTGDTGELFF. The CDR3 DNA is TGCGCCAGCAGCTCCCGGACAGGGGACACCGGGGAGCTGTTTTTT.

CDR3 DNA: TGTGCTAGTGGTTTGGTATCCGCATTTGGGGGCCGGGCGTACAATGAGCAGTTCTTC. The encoded protein is CASGLVSAFGGRAYNEQFF. The chain couples TRBV12-5 to TRBJ2-1; D is perhaps TRBD1 (6 bases). V was shortened by 0 bases and J by 4 bases, with 22 bases between the two germline ends. There are 19 residues in the CDR3. In germline, CDR1 is LGHNT, CDR2 FRNRAP.

This clone was found a few times. The rearrangement joins TRBV5-1 to TRBJ1-1, with a weak D call TRBD1 (5 bases). There are 14 residues in the CDR3. With 1 base removed from V and 9 bases from J, the gap between germline ends came to 16 bases. Germline CDR1 SGHRS, CDR2 YFSETQ. DNA for the CDR3: TGCGCCAGCAGCTTGTCGGCGCAGGGAGGGAAAGCTTTCTTT. Protein product: CASSLSAQGGKAFF.